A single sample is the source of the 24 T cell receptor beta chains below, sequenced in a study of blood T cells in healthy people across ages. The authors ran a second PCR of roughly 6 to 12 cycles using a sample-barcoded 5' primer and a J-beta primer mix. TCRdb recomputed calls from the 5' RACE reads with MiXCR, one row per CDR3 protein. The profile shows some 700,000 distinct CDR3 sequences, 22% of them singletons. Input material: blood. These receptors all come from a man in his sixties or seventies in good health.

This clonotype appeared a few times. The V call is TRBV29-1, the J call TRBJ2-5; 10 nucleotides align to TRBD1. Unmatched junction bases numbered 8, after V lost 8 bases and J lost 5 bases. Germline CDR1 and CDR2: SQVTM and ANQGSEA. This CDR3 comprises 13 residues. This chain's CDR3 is CSSRQGAFETQYF. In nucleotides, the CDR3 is TGCAGCTCCAGACAGGGGGCCTTCGAGACCCAGTACTTC.

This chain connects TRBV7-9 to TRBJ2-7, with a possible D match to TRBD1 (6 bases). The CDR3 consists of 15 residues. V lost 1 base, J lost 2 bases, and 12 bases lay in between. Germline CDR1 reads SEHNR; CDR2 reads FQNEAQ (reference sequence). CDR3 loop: CASSLGAGVAYEQYF. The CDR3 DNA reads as TGTGCCAGCAGCTTAGGGGCAGGGGTTGCCTACGAGCAGTACTTC.

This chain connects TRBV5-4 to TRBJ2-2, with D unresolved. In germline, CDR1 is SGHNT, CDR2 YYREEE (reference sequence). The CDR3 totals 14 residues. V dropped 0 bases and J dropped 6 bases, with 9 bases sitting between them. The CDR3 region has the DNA TGTGCCAGCAGCTTGGCGCTAGACCCCGGGGAGCTGTTTTTT. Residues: CASSLALDPGELFF.

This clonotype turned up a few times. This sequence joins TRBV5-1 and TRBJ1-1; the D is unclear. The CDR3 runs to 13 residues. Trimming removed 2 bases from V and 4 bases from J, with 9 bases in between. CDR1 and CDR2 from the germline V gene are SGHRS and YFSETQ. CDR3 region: CASSLVVSTEAFF. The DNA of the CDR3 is TGCGCCAGCAGCTTAGTAGTCAGCACTGAAGCTTTCTTT.

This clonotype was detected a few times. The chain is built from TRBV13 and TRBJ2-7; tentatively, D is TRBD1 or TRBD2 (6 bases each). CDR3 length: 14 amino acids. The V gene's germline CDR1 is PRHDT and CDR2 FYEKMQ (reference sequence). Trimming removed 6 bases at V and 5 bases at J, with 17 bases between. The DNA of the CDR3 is TGTGCCAGCAGGTTGAGAGGGGGGCCCCACGAGCAGTACTTC. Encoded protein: CASRLRGGPHEQYF.

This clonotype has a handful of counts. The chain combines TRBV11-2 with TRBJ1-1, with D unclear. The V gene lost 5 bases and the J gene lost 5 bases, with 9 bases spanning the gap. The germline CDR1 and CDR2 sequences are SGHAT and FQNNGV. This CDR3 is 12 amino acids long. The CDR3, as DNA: TGTGCCAGCAGCCCCCAGGAGACTGAAGCTTTCTTT. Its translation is CASSPQETEAFF.

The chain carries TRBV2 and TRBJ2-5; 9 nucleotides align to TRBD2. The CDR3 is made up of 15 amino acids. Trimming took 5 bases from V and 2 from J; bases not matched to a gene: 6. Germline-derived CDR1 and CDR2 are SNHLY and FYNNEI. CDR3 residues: CASSIAGVTQETQYF. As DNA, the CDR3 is TGTGCCAGCAGTATAGCGGGAGTAACGCAAGAGACCCAGTACTTC.

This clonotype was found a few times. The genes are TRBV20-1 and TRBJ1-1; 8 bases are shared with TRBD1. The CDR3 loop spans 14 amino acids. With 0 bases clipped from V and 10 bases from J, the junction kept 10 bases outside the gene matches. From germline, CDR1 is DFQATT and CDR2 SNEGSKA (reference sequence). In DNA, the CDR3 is TGCAGTGCTAGAGAAGGCGCAGGGGGCTATCGAGCTTTCTTT. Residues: CSAREGAGGYRAFF.

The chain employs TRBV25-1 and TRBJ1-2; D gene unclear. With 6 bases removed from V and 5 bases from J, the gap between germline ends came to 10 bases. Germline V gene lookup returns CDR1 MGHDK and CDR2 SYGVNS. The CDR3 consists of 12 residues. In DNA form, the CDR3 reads TGTGCCAGCAGAAGTTCAGGATATGGCTACACCTTC. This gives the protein CASRSSGYGYTF.

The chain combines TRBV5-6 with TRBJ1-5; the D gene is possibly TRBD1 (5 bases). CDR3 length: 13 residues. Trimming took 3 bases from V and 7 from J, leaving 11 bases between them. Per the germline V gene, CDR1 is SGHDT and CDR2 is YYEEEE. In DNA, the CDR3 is TGTGCCAGCAGCTACCAGGGTTTCCAGCCCCAGCATTTT. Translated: CASSYQGFQPQHF. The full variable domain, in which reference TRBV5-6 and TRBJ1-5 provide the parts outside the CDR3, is DAGVTQSPTHLIKTRGQQVTLRCSPKSGHDTVSWYQQALGQGPQFIFQYYEEEERQRGNFPDRFSGHQFPNYSSELNVNALLLGDSALYLCASSYQGFQPQHFGDGTRLSIL.

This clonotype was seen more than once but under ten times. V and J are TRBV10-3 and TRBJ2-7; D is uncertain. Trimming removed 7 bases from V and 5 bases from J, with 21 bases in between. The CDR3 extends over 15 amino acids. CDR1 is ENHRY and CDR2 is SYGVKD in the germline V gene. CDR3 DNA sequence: TGTGCCATCAAAATCGACACTCTTGGAACCCACGAGCAGTACGTC. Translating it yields CAIKIDTLGTHEQYV.

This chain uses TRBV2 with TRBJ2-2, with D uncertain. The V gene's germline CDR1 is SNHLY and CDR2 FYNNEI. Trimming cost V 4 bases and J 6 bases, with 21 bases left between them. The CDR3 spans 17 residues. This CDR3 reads CASSVTTRNFGAGELFF. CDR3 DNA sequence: TGTGCCAGCAGTGTCACCACCAGGAATTTCGGTGCCGGGGAGCTGTTTTTT.

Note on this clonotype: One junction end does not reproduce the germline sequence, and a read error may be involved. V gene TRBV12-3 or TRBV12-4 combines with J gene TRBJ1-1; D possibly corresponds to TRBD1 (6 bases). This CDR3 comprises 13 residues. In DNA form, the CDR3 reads TGTGCCAGCAGTTTAGAGCTGACAGGTGGGGCTTTTTTT. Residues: CASSLELTGGAFF.

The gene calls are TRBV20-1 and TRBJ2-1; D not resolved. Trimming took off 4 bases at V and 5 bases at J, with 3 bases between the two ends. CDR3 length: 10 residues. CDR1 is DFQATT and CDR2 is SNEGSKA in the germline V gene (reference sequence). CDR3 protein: CSAKNNEQFF. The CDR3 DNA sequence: TGCAGTGCTAAGAACAATGAGCAGTTCTTC.

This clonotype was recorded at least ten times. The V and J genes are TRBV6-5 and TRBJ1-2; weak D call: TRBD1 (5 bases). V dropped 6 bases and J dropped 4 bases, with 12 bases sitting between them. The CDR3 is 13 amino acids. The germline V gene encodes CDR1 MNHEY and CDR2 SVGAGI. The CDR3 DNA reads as TGTGCCAGCAGGGGGACCGACAGCTATGGCTACACCTTC. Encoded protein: CASRGTDSYGYTF.

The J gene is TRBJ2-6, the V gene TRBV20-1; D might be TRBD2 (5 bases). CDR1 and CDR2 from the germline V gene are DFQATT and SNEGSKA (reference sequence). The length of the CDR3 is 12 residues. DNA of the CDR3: TGCACCGGACTCTCTGGGGCCAACGTCCTGACTTTC. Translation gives CTGLSGANVLTF.

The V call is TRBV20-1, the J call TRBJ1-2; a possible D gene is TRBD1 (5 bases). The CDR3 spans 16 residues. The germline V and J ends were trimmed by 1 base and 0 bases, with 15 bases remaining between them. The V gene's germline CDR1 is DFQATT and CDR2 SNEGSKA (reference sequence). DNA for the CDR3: TGCAGTGCTAGAGGACATCCGGGACCCGCTAACTATGGCTACACCTTC. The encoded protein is CSARGHPGPANYGYTF.

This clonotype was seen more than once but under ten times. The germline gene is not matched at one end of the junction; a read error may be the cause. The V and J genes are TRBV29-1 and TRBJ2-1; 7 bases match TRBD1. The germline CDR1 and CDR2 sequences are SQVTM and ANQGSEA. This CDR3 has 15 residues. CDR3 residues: CSVTPRSTGVNGQFF. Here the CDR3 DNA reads TGCAGCGTTACACCCAGAAGCACAGGGGTGAATGGGCAGTTCTTC.

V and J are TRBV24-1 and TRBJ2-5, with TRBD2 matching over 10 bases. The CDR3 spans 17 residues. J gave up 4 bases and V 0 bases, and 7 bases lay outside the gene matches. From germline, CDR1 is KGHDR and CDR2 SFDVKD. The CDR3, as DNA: TGTGCCACCAGTGATTTGGGGGCTAGCGGGAGCGGAGAGACCCAGTACTTC. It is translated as CATSDLGASGSGETQYF.

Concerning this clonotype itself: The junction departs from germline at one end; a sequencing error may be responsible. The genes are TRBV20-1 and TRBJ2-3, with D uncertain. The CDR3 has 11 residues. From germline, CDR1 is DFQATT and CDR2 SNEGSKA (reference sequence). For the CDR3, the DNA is TGCAGTGCTAGCCTATCGGATACGCGGTATTTT. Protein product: CSASLSDTRYF.

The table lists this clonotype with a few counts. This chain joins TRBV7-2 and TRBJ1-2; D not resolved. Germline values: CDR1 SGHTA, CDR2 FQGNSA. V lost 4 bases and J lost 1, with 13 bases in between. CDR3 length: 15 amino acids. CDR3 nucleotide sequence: TGTGCCAGCAGCTCTTATTCGCTAATTAACTATGGCTACACCTTC. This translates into CASSSYSLINYGYTF.

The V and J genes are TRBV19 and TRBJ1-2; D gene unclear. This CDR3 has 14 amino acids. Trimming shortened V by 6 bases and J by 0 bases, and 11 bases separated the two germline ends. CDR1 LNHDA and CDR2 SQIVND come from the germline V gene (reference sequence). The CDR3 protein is CASSRVPPNYGYTF. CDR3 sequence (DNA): TGTGCCAGTAGCCGCGTTCCTCCTAACTATGGCTACACCTTC.

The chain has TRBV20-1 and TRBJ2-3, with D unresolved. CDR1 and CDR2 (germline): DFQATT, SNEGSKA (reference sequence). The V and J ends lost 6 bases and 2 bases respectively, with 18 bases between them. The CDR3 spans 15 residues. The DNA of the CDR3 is TGCAGTGCGGTGCCTGGGAAGACGGTCACAGATACGCAGTATTTT. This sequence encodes CSAVPGKTVTDTQYF.

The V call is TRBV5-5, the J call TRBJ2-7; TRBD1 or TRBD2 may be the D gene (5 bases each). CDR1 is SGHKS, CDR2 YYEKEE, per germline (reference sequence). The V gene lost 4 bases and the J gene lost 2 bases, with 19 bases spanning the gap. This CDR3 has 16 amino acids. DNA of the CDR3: TGTGCCAGCAGCCCTCTCGGGACGGGAATGACCTACGAGCAGTACTTC. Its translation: CASSPLGTGMTYEQYF.